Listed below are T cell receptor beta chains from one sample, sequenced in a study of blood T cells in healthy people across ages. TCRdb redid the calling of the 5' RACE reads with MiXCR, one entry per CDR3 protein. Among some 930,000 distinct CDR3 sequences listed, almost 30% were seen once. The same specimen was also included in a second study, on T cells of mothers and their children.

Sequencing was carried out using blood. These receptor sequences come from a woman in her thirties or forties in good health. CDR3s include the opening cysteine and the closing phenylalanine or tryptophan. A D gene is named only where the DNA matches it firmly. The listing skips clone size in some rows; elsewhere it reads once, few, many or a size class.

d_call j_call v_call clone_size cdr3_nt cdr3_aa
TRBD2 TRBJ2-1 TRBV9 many TGTGCCAGCAGCGCACCCCTAGCGGTCTCCTACAATGAGCAGTTCTTC CASSAPLAVSYNEQFF
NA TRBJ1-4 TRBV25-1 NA TGTGCCAGCAGTGAAGTGGGGGGATTTGAGGAAAAACTGTTTTTT CASSEVGGFEEKLFF
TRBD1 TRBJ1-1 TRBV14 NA TGTGCCAGCACCCAGACAGGGTACACTGAAGCTTTCTTT CASTQTGYTEAFF
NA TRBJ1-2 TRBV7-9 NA TGTGCCAGCAGCTTACCTCCGGGGCAGGACCTCTATGGCTACACCTTC CASSLPPGQDLYGYTF
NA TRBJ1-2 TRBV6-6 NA TGTGCCAGCACTATCGGGCAGGGACATGGCTACACCTTC CASTIGQGHGYTF
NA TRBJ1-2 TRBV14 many TGTGCCAGCAGCCAGTTCGGGACGAATGGCTACACCTTC CASSQFGTNGYTF
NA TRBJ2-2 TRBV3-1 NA TGTGCCAGCAGCCAAACCCGGTCCACCGGGGAGCGGTTTTTT CASSQTRSTGERFF
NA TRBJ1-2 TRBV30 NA TGTGCCTGCAAGGGGTTCCTACCCTATGGCTACACCTTC CACKGFLPYGYTF
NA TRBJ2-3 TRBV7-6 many TGTGCCAGCAGCTTTTCTGCAGTCGCCACCCCGGATACGCAGTATTTT CASSFSAVATPDTQYF
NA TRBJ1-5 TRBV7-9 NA TGTGCCAGCAGCTTAGATCTCACCGTGGGAGGGCAGCCCCAGCATTTT CASSLDLTVGGQPQHF
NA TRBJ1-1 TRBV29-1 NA TGCAGCGTTAACCAACAGATGAACACTGAAGCTTTCTTT CSVNQQMNTEAFF
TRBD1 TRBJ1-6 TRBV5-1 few TGCGCCAGCAGCTCCGCAGGACAGGACTATAATTCACCCCTCCACTTT CASSSAGQDYNSPLHF
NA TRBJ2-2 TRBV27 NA TGTGCCAGCCGATTCAACGCGCAGGGGTCCACCGGGGAGCTGTTTTTT CASRFNAQGSTGELFF
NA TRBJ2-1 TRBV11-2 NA TGTGCCAGCAGCCTAGGCCTTATGAGCTCCTACAATGAGCAGTTCTTC CASSLGLMSSYNEQFF
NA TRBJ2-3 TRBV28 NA TGTGCCAGCAGTAGGGACCTGAAGGCAGATACGCAGTATTTT CASSRDLKADTQYF
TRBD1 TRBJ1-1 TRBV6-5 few TGTGCCAGCAGTTACTCTCGGACAGGGACGGTGAACACTGAAGCTTTCTTT CASSYSRTGTVNTEAFF
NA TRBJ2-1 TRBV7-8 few TGTGCCAGCTGCAGCTTGGATTTGGCAGGAAGCGGGTCGAGCTCCTACAATGAGCAGTTCTTC CASCSLDLAGSGSSSYNEQFF
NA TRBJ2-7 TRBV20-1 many TGCAGTGCTAGAGAGAGGGCCTCCTACGAGCAGTACTTC CSARERASYEQYF